The sequence of this T cell receptor beta chain was determined in a study of cytomegalovirus exposure and HLA in healthy donors. Broader study findings: It was assumed in the presence/absence analyses that sequencing depth was roughly uniform across donors. For most TCR beta V segments, an earlier analysis put the productive rate at about 87% or about 30% of the time.

About this clone itself: The antigen remains unidentified. Different DNA sequences within this sample yield the same CDR3.

The CDR3 totals 16 residues. The germline V gene has CDR1 LGHNA and CDR2 YSLEER. V was cut by 0 bases and J by 0 bases, with 10 bases left in between. Researchers ran the PCR with 60 Vbeta and 13 Jbeta primers. Sequencing was performed with immunoSEQ multiplex PCR; in TCRdb, only in-frame clones are kept and a portion is missing. The table shows about 180,000 clones, with 80% occurring only once. The sequence derives from a man aged 40-49 years in good health and CMV-seronegative. This chain connects TRBV4-3 to TRBJ2-3; D may be TRBD2 (7 bases). Sequencing used PBMCs. The CDR3 bases are TGCGCCAGCAGCCAAGATAGGGGGGGAAGCACAGATACGCAGTATTTT. This gives the protein CASSQDRGGSTDTQYF.